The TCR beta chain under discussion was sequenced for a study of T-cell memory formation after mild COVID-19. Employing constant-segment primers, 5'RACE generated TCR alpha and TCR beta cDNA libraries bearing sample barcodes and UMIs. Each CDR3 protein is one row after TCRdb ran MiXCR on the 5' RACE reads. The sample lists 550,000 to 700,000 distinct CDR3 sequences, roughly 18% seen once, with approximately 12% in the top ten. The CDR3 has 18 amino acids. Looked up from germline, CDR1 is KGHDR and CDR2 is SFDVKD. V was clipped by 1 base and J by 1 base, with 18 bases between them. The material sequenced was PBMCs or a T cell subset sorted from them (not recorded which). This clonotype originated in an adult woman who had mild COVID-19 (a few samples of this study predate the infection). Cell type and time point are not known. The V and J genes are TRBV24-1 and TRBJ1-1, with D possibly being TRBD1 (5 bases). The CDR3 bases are TGTGCCACCAGTGATTTCGGTCAGGGAAGGGTCGAGAACACTGAAGCTTTCTTT. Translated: CATSDFGQGRVENTEAFF.